What follows is one T cell receptor beta chain and its context. Its matching antigen is unknown. Sequencing in the ViraFEST assay came after antigen-specific CD4+ T cells had been expanded with viral peptide pools, which were used to stimulate PBMC. Culturing for roughly 9 days preceded CD4+ T cell isolation. Each vaccine recipient was nucleocapsid antibody negative and had no prior SARS-CoV-2 infection. PBMC were cultured at around 1.9 million per well with about 9 IU/ml IL-2 and around 9 ug/ml peptides. Cells had half their medium changed to IL-2 medium on days 3 and 7. The table came from immunoSEQ multiplex PCR; TCRdb's copy has only in-frame clones and leaves some out. The table records about 22,000 clones, around 75% of them present only once. The entry originates in a study of vaccination effects on CD4 cells after COVID-19. Overall study results and limits: Among infection- and vaccine-induced clones, marked clonal contraction occurred late after vaccination. In the study, convalescent patients were few, and early post-infection timepoints were absent.

Trimming pared 6 bases from V and 8 bases from J, leaving 25 bases between. This CDR3 comprises 16 residues. Germline V gene sequence: CDR1 KGHSH, CDR2 LQKENI. The chain joins TRBV18 to TRBJ1-1, with D perhaps matching TRBD1 (5 bases). The specimen was CD4+ T cells from PBMCs cultured with HCoV-NL63 spike peptides, collected before COVID-19 vaccination. The receptor was isolated from a human donor who received a COVID-19 vaccine. CDR3 coding DNA: TGTGCCAGCTCCCTCACCAGGGTCGGGCCCCTATACGAAGCTTTCTTT. Translation gives CASSLTRVGPLYEAFF.